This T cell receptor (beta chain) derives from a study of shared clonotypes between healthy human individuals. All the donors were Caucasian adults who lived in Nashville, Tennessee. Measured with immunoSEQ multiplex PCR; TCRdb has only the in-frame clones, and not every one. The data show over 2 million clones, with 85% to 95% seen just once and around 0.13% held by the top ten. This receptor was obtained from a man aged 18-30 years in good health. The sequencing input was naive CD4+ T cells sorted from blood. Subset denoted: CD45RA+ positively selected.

The chain's CDR3 is CASSLWPPAGAAFSEQYF. The CDR3 bases are TGTGCCAGCAGTTTATGGCCCCCGGCGGGGGCGGCATTTTCCGAGCAGTACTTC. The J gene is TRBJ2-7, the V gene TRBV27, with D maybe TRBD2 (7 bases). Germline-derived CDR1 and CDR2 are MNHEY and SMNVEV (reference sequence). The CDR3 runs 18 residues. Trimming shortened V by 1 base and J by 6 bases, and 25 bases separated the two germline ends.